The 10 T cell receptor beta chains below were found in one sample sequenced in a study of CD8+CD57+ T cells in acquired aplastic anemia. Profiles of TCR beta VDJ and CDR3 were generated from a genomic DNA template. TCRdb processed the reads anew with MiXCR; each CDR3 protein has one entry. The sample holds some 180,000 distinct CDR3 sequences, nearly 65% seen once. Before being chosen for sequencing, patients had shown CD8+CD57+ cell expansion by flow cytometry. The sample consisted of sorted CD4+, CD8+, or CD8+CD57+ T cells (not recorded which) from PBMCs. The receptors originated from a human donor with aplastic anemia.

This clonotype has ten or more counts. The V and J genes are TRBV19 and TRBJ1-2, with a weak D call TRBD1 (5 bases). V was trimmed by 2 bases and J by 0 bases, leaving 7 bases between them. There are 14 residues in the CDR3. The germline gives CDR1 LNHDA, CDR2 SQIVND (reference sequence). The CDR3 region has the DNA TGTGCCAGTAGTATACAGGGAGCTAACTATGGCTACACCTTC. This sequence encodes CASSIQGANYGYTF.

The chain has TRBV3-1 and TRBJ1-3; TRBD1 agrees at 7 bases. The CDR3 has 14 amino acids. Germline V CDR1 and CDR2: LGHDT, YNNKEL (reference sequence). J gave up 1 base and V 7 bases, and 4 bases lay outside the gene matches. CDR3 loop: CASTNRGSGNTIYF. As DNA, the CDR3 is TGTGCCAGCACGAACAGGGGATCTGGAAACACCATATATTTT.

The V gene is TRBV20-1, the J gene TRBJ2-7; D uncertain. V was clipped by 0 bases and J by 2 bases, with 8 bases between them. CDR3 length: 13 amino acids. CDR1 and CDR2 (germline): DFQATT, SNEGSKA (reference sequence). CDR3 region: CSARDFLTYEQYF. The CDR3 region has the DNA TGCAGTGCTAGAGATTTTCTAACCTACGAGCAGTACTTC.

The rearrangement uses TRBV7-8 and TRBJ1-6; unclear D gene. This CDR3 is 17 amino acids long. The V and J ends lost 5 bases and 0 bases respectively, with 14 bases between them. Germline V lookup: CDR1 SGHVS, CDR2 FQNEAQ. CDR3 bases: TGTGCCAGCAGCCCCCAACCACGGAGCTCCTATAATTCACCCCTCCACTTT. Amino acids: CASSPQPRSSYNSPLHF.

V gene TRBV7-2 combines with J gene TRBJ2-7; perhaps TRBD1 as D (6 bases). With 1 base removed from V and 1 base from J, the gap between germline ends came to 11 bases. The germline V gene encodes CDR1 SGHTA and CDR2 FQGNSA. The CDR3 is 15 residues long. DNA of the CDR3: TGTGCCAGCAGCTTAGGGGACATCCAGTCCTACGAGCAGTACTTC. Translated: CASSLGDIQSYEQYF.

The gene calls are TRBV7-7 and TRBJ2-5; 9 nucleotides agree with TRBD2. The junction had 11 bases not matched to a gene; V was cut back by 4 bases and J by 5 bases. Germline V lookup: CDR1 SSHAT, CDR2 FNYEAQ (reference sequence). The CDR3 is made up of 16 amino acids. Here the CDR3 reads CASSSSPGTSLETQYF. The CDR3 DNA reads as TGTGCCAGCAGCTCGTCTCCCGGGACTAGCTTGGAGACCCAGTACTTC.

The chain is built from TRBV9 and TRBJ2-7; D perhaps matches TRBD2 (5 bases). Germline V gives CDR1 SGDLS, CDR2 YYNGEE. The CDR3 has 13 amino acids. V gave up 3 bases and J gave up 3 bases, with 10 bases separating them. The CDR3 nucleotides are TGTGCCAGCAGCGGATTGAGGGACTACGAGCAGTACTTC. It translates to CASSGLRDYEQYF.

This clonotype was recorded at least ten times. This chain uses TRBV15 with TRBJ2-1; TRBD1 aligns across 10 bases. Germline CDR1 reads LNHNV; CDR2 reads YYDKDF (reference sequence). V gave up 3 bases and J gave up 5 bases; unmatched junction bases: 7. The CDR3 sequence is 16 residues long. CDR3 amino acids: CATSSPGQGPDNEQFF. The DNA of the CDR3 is TGTGCCACCAGCAGTCCGGGACAGGGGCCCGACAATGAGCAGTTCTTC.

The chain employs TRBV20-1 and TRBJ2-3, with D possibly called TRBD1 or TRBD2 (5 bases each). The V and J ends lost 6 bases and 3 bases respectively, with 16 bases between them. The CDR3 extends over 14 amino acids. Germline CDR1 DFQATT, CDR2 SNEGSKA (reference sequence). The CDR3 nucleotides are TGCAGTGCCGGGACCGCCGATCCGACAGATACGCAGTATTTT. Its protein is CSAGTADPTDTQYF.

V is TRBV10-3 and J is TRBJ2-6; D might be TRBD1 (6 bases). CDR3 size: 14 residues. Germline V gene lookup returns CDR1 ENHRY and CDR2 SYGVKD. Trimming pared 2 bases from V and 4 bases from J, leaving 6 bases between. CDR3 sequence (DNA): TGTGCCATCAGTGAGGGGACAGGGGCCAACGTCCTGACTTTC. This translates into CAISEGTGANVLTF.